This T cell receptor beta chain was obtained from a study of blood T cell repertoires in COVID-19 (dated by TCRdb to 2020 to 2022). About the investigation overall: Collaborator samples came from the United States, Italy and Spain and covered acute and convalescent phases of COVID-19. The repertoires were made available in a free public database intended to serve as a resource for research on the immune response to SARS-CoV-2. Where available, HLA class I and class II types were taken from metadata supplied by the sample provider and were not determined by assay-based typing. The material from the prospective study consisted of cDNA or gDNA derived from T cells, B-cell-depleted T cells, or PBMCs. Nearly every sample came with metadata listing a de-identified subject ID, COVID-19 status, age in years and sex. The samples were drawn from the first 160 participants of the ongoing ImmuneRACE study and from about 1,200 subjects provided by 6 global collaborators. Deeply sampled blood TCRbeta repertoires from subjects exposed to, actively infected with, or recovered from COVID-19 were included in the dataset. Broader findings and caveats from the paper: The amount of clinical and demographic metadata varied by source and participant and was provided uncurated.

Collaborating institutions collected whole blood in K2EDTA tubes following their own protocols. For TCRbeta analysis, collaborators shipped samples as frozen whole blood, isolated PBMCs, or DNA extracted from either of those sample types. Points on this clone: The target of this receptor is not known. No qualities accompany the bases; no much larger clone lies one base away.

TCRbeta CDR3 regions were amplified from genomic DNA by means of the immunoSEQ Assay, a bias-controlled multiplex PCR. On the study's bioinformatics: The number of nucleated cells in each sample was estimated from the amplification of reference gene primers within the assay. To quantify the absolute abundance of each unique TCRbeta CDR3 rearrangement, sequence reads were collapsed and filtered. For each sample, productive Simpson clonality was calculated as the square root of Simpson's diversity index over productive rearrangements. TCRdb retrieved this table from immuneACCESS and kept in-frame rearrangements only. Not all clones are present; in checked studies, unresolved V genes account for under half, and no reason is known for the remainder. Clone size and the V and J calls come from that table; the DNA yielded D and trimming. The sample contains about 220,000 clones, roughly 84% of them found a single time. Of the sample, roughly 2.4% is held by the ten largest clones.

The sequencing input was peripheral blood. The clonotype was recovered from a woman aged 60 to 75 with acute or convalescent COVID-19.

At the DNA level, the sequence is TGTGCCAGCAGCTCAGGGGCAGGGGTAGATGCCTCCTACGAGCAGTACTTC. This encodes CASSSGAGVDASYEQYF. This chain is built from TRBV7-9 and TRBJ2-7; a tentative D call is TRBD1 (6 bases match). Taken from the germline V gene (reference sequence), the CDR1 and CDR2 loops are SEHNR and FQNEAQ. Reading from cysteine to phenylalanine, the CDR3 counts 17 amino acids. The read is trimmed to its CDR3 DNA, 51 bases read in frame from base 1. V was cut back by 4 bases and J by 0 bases, leaving a gap of 19 bases between them. The full variable domain, completed from the reference TRBV7-9 and TRBJ2-7 proteins outside the CDR3, reads DTGVSQNPRHKITKRGQNVTFRCDPISEHNRLYWYRQTLGQGPEFLTYFQNEAQLEKSRLLSDRFSAERPKGSFSTLEIQRTEQGDSAMYLCASSSGAGVDASYEQYFGPGTRLTVT.